Following are 28 T cell receptor beta chains from one sample sequenced in a study of graft-versus-host responses after intestinal transplantation. No antigen is known for these receptors. Only in-frame clones appear in the TCRdb table, and some are missing; sequencing was by immunoSEQ multiplex PCR. The sample shows approximately 71,000 clones, around 92% of them seen only once. Sequenced material: unstimulated CD8+ T cells sorted from spleen or lymph node cells, taken before intestinal transplant. The receptors were gathered from a human donor who received an intestinal transplant.

The rearrangement uses TRBV28 and TRBJ1-5, with D possibly being TRBD1 (5 bases). Germline-derived CDR1 and CDR2 are MDHEN and SYDVKM. V lost 3 bases, J lost 7 bases, and 10 bases lay in between. The CDR3 totals 13 residues. CDR3 region: CASSFGGGQPQHF. In DNA form, the CDR3 reads TGTGCCAGCAGTTTTGGGGGGGGACAGCCCCAGCATTTT.

V and J are TRBV4-2 and TRBJ2-7; D might be TRBD2 (6 bases). CDR1 is LGHNA, CDR2 YNFKEQ, per germline. The CDR3 runs to 17 residues. V lost 0 bases and J lost 7, with 22 bases in between. The CDR3 sequence: CASSQDGERAPLGEQYF. CDR3 DNA sequence: TGTGCCAGCAGCCAAGACGGTGAGCGGGCCCCGCTGGGGGAGCAGTACTTC.

The genes are TRBV29-1 and TRBJ2-5; weak D call: TRBD2 (6 bases). CDR3 size: 13 residues. V lost 7 bases and J lost 9, with 21 bases in between. Germline CDR1 SQVTM, CDR2 ANQGSEA. The CDR3 nucleotides are TGCAGCGGCCGGGGTGGTAGCCCGGGGGCCCAGTACTTC. As protein: CSGRGGSPGAQYF.

The chain couples TRBV6-1 to TRBJ2-3, with TRBD2 matching 11 bases. The J segment lost 0 bases and the V segment lost 3 bases, leaving 8 bases of the junction unmatched. The CDR3 runs to 18 residues. Per germline, CDR1 MNHNS and CDR2 SASEGT. CDR3 sequence: CASSDGRLAGFSTDTQYF. DNA of the CDR3: TGTGCCAGCAGTGATGGGAGACTAGCGGGGTTTAGCACAGATACGCAGTATTTT.

The chain is built from TRBV4-1 and TRBJ1-6, with unresolved D. Germline lookup yields CDR1 MGHRA and CDR2 YSYEKL. The CDR3 has 15 amino acids. Trimming stripped 3 bases from V and 3 bases from J, with 9 bases between. CDR3 sequence reads: CASSQRSGYNSPLHF. CDR3 DNA: TGCGCCAGCAGCCAGCGGAGCGGCTATAATTCACCCCTCCACTTT.

The V and J genes are TRBV7-8 and TRBJ1-1; D is unresolved. Trimming took 2 bases from V and 5 from J, leaving 9 bases between them. Germline CDR1 SGHVS, CDR2 FQNEAQ. This CDR3 is 13 amino acids long. The CDR3 DNA reads as TGTGCCAGCAGCTTATCGGTCGGGACTGAAGCTTTCTTT. Translating it yields CASSLSVGTEAFF.

This clone was detected once. This chain uses TRBV28 with TRBJ2-5, with 7 bases aligning to TRBD1. V shed 2 bases, J shed 2 bases, and the junction held 5 bases outside the gene matches. The CDR3 runs 15 residues. Germline V gives CDR1 MDHEN, CDR2 SYDVKM. CDR3 sequence (DNA): TGTGCCAGCAGTTTAGAAGGGACAGATCAAGAGACCCAGTACTTC. As protein: CASSLEGTDQETQYF. Full variable domain (missing parts from reference TRBV28 and TRBJ2-5): DVKVTQSSRYLVKRTGEKVFLECVQDMDHENMFWYRQDPGLGLRLIYFSYDVKMKEKGDIPEGYSVSREKKERFSLILESASTNQTSMYLCASSLEGTDQETQYFGPGTRLLVL.

This sequence joins TRBV27 and TRBJ2-5; 13 positions match TRBD2. The CDR3 totals 16 residues. Trimming took 6 bases from V and 6 from J; bases not matched to a gene: 10. Germline V gene data show CDR1 as MNHEY and CDR2 as SMNVEV (reference sequence). DNA for the CDR3: TGTGCCAGCAGCCCAGGACTAGCGGGAGATCTGAAGACCCAGTACTTC. Translation: CASSPGLAGDLKTQYF.

The V call is TRBV18, the J call TRBJ2-1, with 9 nucleotides matching TRBD1. The V and J ends lost 3 bases and 2 bases, in that order; junction bases with no gene match: 2. In germline, CDR1 is KGHSH, CDR2 LQKENI. CDR3 length: 15 residues. The CDR3: CASSPGQGAYNEQFF. In DNA form, the CDR3 reads TGTGCCAGCTCACCGGGACAGGGTGCCTACAATGAGCAGTTCTTC.

The chain recombines TRBV7-8 with TRBJ1-2; no definite D call. Between the trimmed V and J ends, which lost 2 bases and 8 bases, there was a span of 12 bases. Germline assignment: CDR1 SGHVS and CDR2 FQNEAQ. The CDR3 has 13 amino acids. The CDR3 is CASSLTGYSGYTF. CDR3 DNA sequence: TGTGCCAGCAGCTTAACGGGGTATTCAGGCTACACCTTC.

CDR3 in amino acids: CASSPRTGKYEQYF. CDR3 DNA: TGCGCCAGCAGCCCGCGGACAGGGAAGTACGAGCAGTACTTC. The V gene is TRBV4-1, the J gene TRBJ2-7, with 8 bases identical to TRBD1. J lost 4 bases, V lost 4 bases, and 6 bases had no gene match. This CDR3 spans 14 amino acids. Germline values: CDR1 MGHRA, CDR2 YSYEKL.

The chain has TRBV4-2 and TRBJ2-2, with D perhaps TRBD1 (6 bases). Looked up from germline, CDR1 is LGHNA and CDR2 is YNFKEQ. This CDR3 region has 13 residues. The V gene lost 6 bases and the J gene lost 6 bases, with 11 bases spanning the gap. The CDR3 region has the DNA TGTGCCAGCAGTCCAGGGGAAGCCGGGGAGCTGTTTTTT. It is translated as CASSPGEAGELFF.

The chain employs TRBV30 and TRBJ1-2; D is perhaps TRBD1 (6 bases). CDR1 is GTSNPN and CDR2 is SVGIG in the germline V gene (reference sequence). The CDR3 covers 16 residues. V lost 7 bases to trimming and J lost 8 bases, with 29 bases between them. CDR3 nucleotide sequence: TGTGCCTCAGACTCTCCGGGACACAGACGATCGTGGGGCTACACCTTC. It translates to CASDSPGHRRSWGYTF.

The V and J genes are TRBV28 and TRBJ2-7; 7 bases fit TRBD2. Unmatched junction bases numbered 6, after V lost 5 bases and J lost 2 bases. Germline CDR1 is MDHEN and CDR2 is SYDVKM. The CDR3 contains 14 residues. CDR3 sequence (DNA): TGTGCCAGCAGTCTGCCGGGGGGACCCTACGAGCAGTACTTC. Encoded protein: CASSLPGGPYEQYF.

This chain connects TRBV13 to TRBJ1-2; D gene ambiguous. Germline CDR1 reads PRHDT; CDR2 reads FYEKMQ (reference sequence). Trimming removed 2 bases at V and 8 bases at J, with 18 bases between. The CDR3 runs to 15 residues. In DNA form, the CDR3 reads TGTGCCAGCAGCTTACATGCCTTAGCCTATGGCGGCTACACCTTC. Translation gives CASSLHALAYGGYTF.

The sample holds a few counts of this clone. CDR3 in amino acids: CASSLKGTGVDGYTF. The CDR3 DNA is TGTGCCAGCAGCTTAAAGGGGACAGGGGTGGATGGCTACACCTTC. This chain links TRBV7-9 with TRBJ1-2; TRBD1 matches at 10 bases. CDR1 is SEHNR and CDR2 is FQNEAQ in the germline V gene (reference sequence). Unmatched junction bases numbered 6, after V lost 2 bases and J lost 6 bases. The CDR3 is 15 residues long.

V usage is TRBV28 and J usage is TRBJ2-7; 7 bases map to TRBD1. J lost 6 bases, V lost 4 bases, and 6 bases had no gene match. This CDR3 is 13 amino acids long. The germline gives CDR1 MDHEN, CDR2 SYDVKM. CDR3 in DNA: TGTGCCAGCAGTTCAGACAGGGTAGGCGAGCAGTACTTC. It codes for CASSSDRVGEQYF.

V gene TRBV13 combines with J gene TRBJ2-5; D remains unclear. The end of the DNA is better explained by TRBJ2-7, so the J call may be wrong. The CDR3 covers 15 residues. Germline loops: CDR1 PRHDT, CDR2 FYEKMQ (reference sequence). Written as DNA, the CDR3 is TGTGCCAGCAGCTCGACAACCGGTGGGGCCTACGAGCAGTACTTC. Its translation: CASSSTTGGAYEQYF.

V and J are TRBV27 and TRBJ2-3; TRBD1 might be the D (6 bases). The CDR3 contains 16 residues. Germline CDR1 MNHEY, CDR2 SMNVEV (reference sequence). The V end was cut by 1 base, the J end by 1 base, with 12 bases between. The CDR3 is CASSLFGGAGTDTQYF. CDR3 sequence (DNA): TGTGCCAGCAGTTTATTTGGGGGCGCCGGCACAGATACGCAGTATTTT.

This chain joins TRBV5-1 and TRBJ2-5; 12 positions agree with TRBD2. Germline V gene sequence: CDR1 SGHRS, CDR2 YFSETQ. The CDR3 contains 19 residues. Trimming cost V 4 bases and J 3 bases; bases outside gene matches: 16. The CDR3 region is CASSARGTSGPLGEETQYF. CDR3 DNA sequence: TGCGCCAGCAGCGCCCGGGGGACTAGCGGGCCTCTCGGGGAAGAGACCCAGTACTTC.

The chain uses TRBV2 and TRBJ2-6, with 11 bases identical to TRBD1. The germline V gene has CDR1 SNHLY and CDR2 FYNNEI. V lost 8 bases to trimming and J lost 0 bases; unmatched junction nucleotides: 15. This CDR3 is built from 20 residues. The CDR3 spells CASGPEGMGQGDSGANVLTF. The CDR3 region has the DNA TGTGCCAGCGGTCCGGAGGGGATGGGACAGGGGGACTCTGGGGCCAACGTCCTGACTTTC.

This chain uses TRBV9 with TRBJ2-1; 12 bases fit TRBD2. Germline-derived CDR1 and CDR2 are SGDLS and YYNGEE. The CDR3 length is 17 residues. After removal of 0 bases from V and 6 bases from J, the junction contained 7 bases not matched to a gene. The CDR3 nucleotides are TGTGCCAGCAGCGTAGGTAGGGTACTAGCGGGAGGCAATGAGCAGTTCTTC. Its translation is CASSVGRVLAGGNEQFF.

The chain is built from TRBV5-1 and TRBJ2-7; 16 bases are a match to TRBD2. The V segment lost 3 bases and the J segment 9 bases; nucleotides outside the gene matches: 9. CDR1 and CDR2 (germline): SGHRS, YFSETQ. CDR3 length: 16 amino acids. CDR3 region: CASSSGLAGGPPGQYF. The DNA for the CDR3 is TGCGCCAGCAGCTCGGGACTAGCGGGAGGGCCACCAGGGCAGTACTTC.

This sequence joins TRBV27 and TRBJ1-2, with TRBD1 identical over 10 bases. The CDR3 has 14 amino acids. In germline, CDR1 is MNHEY, CDR2 SMNVEV (reference sequence). The V and J ends lost 3 bases and 7 bases, in that order; junction bases with no gene match: 5. The CDR3: CASSFGQGDGGYTF. The CDR3 DNA follows: TGTGCCAGCAGTTTTGGACAGGGGGACGGTGGCTACACCTTC.

CDR3 region: CASSQWTSGGNEQFF. The CDR3 coding sequence is TGCGCCAGCAGCCAATGGACTAGCGGTGGGAATGAGCAGTTCTTC. The chain employs TRBV4-1 and TRBJ2-1; 10 bases agree with TRBD2. Germline CDR1 and CDR2: MGHRA and YSYEKL. There are 15 residues in the CDR3. The J segment lost 7 bases and the V segment lost 2 bases, leaving 5 bases of the junction unmatched.

The chain joins TRBV5-6 to TRBJ2-1, with 10 bases that match TRBD1. Looked up from germline, CDR1 is SGHDT and CDR2 is YYEEEE. This CDR3 has 16 residues. V shed 3 bases and J 2 bases; nucleotides not matched to a gene: 5. CDR3 nucleotide sequence: TGTGCCAGCAGCTCAGTGACAGGGGGCCCCTACAATGAGCAGTTCTTC. It translates to CASSSVTGGPYNEQFF. Variable domain in full (rest from reference TRBV5-6 and TRBJ2-1): DAGVTQSPTHLIKTRGQQVTLRCSPKSGHDTVSWYQQALGQGPQFIFQYYEEEERQRGNFPDRFSGHQFPNYSSELNVNALLLGDSALYLCASSSVTGGPYNEQFFGPGTRLTVL.

This clone appeared a few times. The gene calls are TRBV10-3 and TRBJ2-7, with 7 bases aligning to TRBD2. The CDR3 is made up of 13 amino acids. The V and J ends lost 8 bases and 2 bases, in that order; junction bases with no gene match: 6. Germline CDR1 is ENHRY and CDR2 is SYGVKD. The CDR3 DNA is TGTGCCATCGCGGCGGGAGTTGCCTACGAGCAGTACTTC. It encodes CAIAAGVAYEQYF.

The rearrangement joins TRBV30 to TRBJ1-1; D uncertain. Germline-derived CDR1 and CDR2 are GTSNPN and SVGIG (reference sequence). The V end lost 2 bases, the J end lost 6 bases, and 13 bases lay between the germline ends. The CDR3 runs 13 residues. The CDR3 loop is CAWSFAGFAEAFF. For the CDR3, the DNA is TGTGCCTGGAGTTTTGCCGGGTTTGCTGAAGCTTTCTTT.